This TCR beta chain was profiled in a study of T cell responses to AZD1222 COVID-19 vaccine. The V gene end was trimmed by 1 base and the J gene end by 5 bases; junction bases not matched to a gene: 7. Germline CDR1 is KGHSH and CDR2 is LQKENI. The CDR3 contains 16 residues. This clone was found once. Measured with immunoSEQ multiplex PCR; TCRdb has only the in-frame clones, and not every one. The table includes 75,000 to 100,000 clones, around 90% detected once. The material sequenced was peripheral blood, taken on day 0 of AZD1222 vaccination. This sequence originates from an adult in good health. This rearrangement joins TRBV18 to TRBJ2-2; TRBD2 agrees at 7 bases. CDR3 in amino acids: CASSPLGAGETGELFF. As DNA, the CDR3 is TGTGCCAGCTCACCACTCGGGGCGGGAGAGACCGGGGAGCTGTTTTTT.